A single sample is the source of the 14 T cell receptor beta chains below, sequenced in a study of T cell responses to AZD1222 COVID-19 vaccine. Only in-frame clones appear in the TCRdb table, and some are missing; sequencing was by immunoSEQ multiplex PCR. The top ten hold about 1.2% of the sample, which has roughly 190,000 clones, roughly 92% seen once. Sequencing used peripheral blood, obtained on day 0 of AZD1222 vaccination. The receptors shown here come from an adult in good health.

The chain joins TRBV4-3 to TRBJ1-1; D is perhaps TRBD1 (6 bases). Germline CDR1 and CDR2: LGHNA and YSLEER. This CDR3 comprises 17 residues. V lost 2 bases and J lost 1, with 17 bases in between. The CDR3 region is CASSQPLRGGGNTEAFF. CDR3 DNA sequence: TGCGCCAGCAGCCAACCTCTTCGGGGGGGCGGGAACACTGAAGCTTTCTTT.

In this sample, this clone turned up once. The CDR3 DNA reads TGTGCCAGCACTACGGGGGGGTTGACGGGCTCCTACAATGAGCAGTTCTTC. Protein: CASTTGGLTGSYNEQFF. The chain recombines TRBV3-1 (or the pseudogene TRBV3-2) with TRBJ2-1, with 8 nucleotides matching TRBD2. The J segment lost 0 bases and the V segment lost 7 bases, leaving 11 bases of the junction unmatched. CDR1 LGHDT and CDR2 YNNKEL come from the germline V gene (reference sequence). The CDR3 sequence is 17 residues long.

The V call is TRBV27, the J call TRBJ1-1; no definite D call. The CDR3 spans 15 residues. Germline CDR1 MNHEY, CDR2 SMNVEV (reference sequence). V lost 6 bases and J 1 base, leaving 15 bases between the germline ends. The CDR3 sequence: CASRAPWGGNTEAFF. CDR3 sequence (DNA): TGTGCCAGCAGGGCCCCATGGGGAGGGAACACTGAAGCTTTCTTT.

This chain uses TRBV5-5 with TRBJ2-7; TRBD2 aligns across 10 bases. The germline CDR1 and CDR2 sequences are SGHKS and YYEKEE (reference sequence). CDR3 length: 16 residues. V was clipped by 2 bases and J by 4 bases; unmatched bases: 9. In DNA, the CDR3 is TGTGCCAGCAGCTTACCTTTTAGCGGGGGGAGGTACGAGCAGTACTTC. This gives the protein CASSLPFSGGRYEQYF.

The chain uses TRBV7-2 and TRBJ1-4; TRBD1 matches 9 bases. V dropped 7 bases and J dropped 7; count of bases not matched to a gene: 7. CDR1 SGHTA and CDR2 FQGNSA come from the germline V gene. The CDR3 is made up of 14 amino acids. CDR3 residues: CASTPNRGREKLFF. CDR3 bases: TGTGCCAGCACCCCAAACAGGGGGCGTGAAAAACTGTTTTTT.

The chain is built from TRBV3-1 (or the pseudogene TRBV3-2) and TRBJ1-6; D is perhaps TRBD1 (5 bases). The V gene lost 5 bases and the J gene lost 8 bases, with 10 bases spanning the gap. The CDR3 has 13 amino acids. CDR1 and CDR2 from the germline V gene are LGHDT and YNNKEL (reference sequence). The CDR3 DNA sequence: TGTGCCAGCAGCTCAGGGTTTCATTCACCCCTCCACTTT. Its translation is CASSSGFHSPLHF.

The gene calls are TRBV6-5 and TRBJ1-1, with 10 positions matching TRBD1. The CDR3 extends over 12 amino acids. The germline gives CDR1 MNHEY, CDR2 SVGAGI. CDR3 amino acids: CETGGARTEAFF. CDR3 nucleotide sequence: TGTGAGACAGGGGGCGCCCGGACTGAAGCTTTCTTT.

This chain joins TRBV3-1 (or the pseudogene TRBV3-2) and TRBJ2-7; D is ambiguous. CDR1 and CDR2 (germline): LGHDT, YNNKEL (reference sequence). Trimming left V 1 base short and J 0 bases short, with 7 bases between. The CDR3 is 14 residues long. CDR3: CASSQGNPSYEQYF. For the CDR3, the DNA is TGTGCCAGCAGCCAAGGGAATCCCTCCTACGAGCAGTACTTC.

The gene calls are TRBV7-9 and TRBJ2-5, with 7 bases aligning to TRBD2. Looked up from germline, CDR1 is SEHNR and CDR2 is FQNEAQ (reference sequence). V shed 4 bases and J 4 bases; nucleotides not matched to a gene: 3. This CDR3 region has 13 residues. This CDR3 reads CASSWEGGETQYF. In DNA, the CDR3 is TGTGCCAGCAGCTGGGAGGGAGGAGAGACCCAGTACTTC.

The V gene is TRBV5-6, the J gene TRBJ1-5; D ambiguous. Trimming shortened V by 1 base and J by 7 bases, and 6 bases separated the two germline ends. This CDR3 is built from 12 residues. From germline, CDR1 is SGHDT and CDR2 YYEEEE. Here the CDR3 DNA reads TGTGCCAGCAGCTTGTTTGGACAGCCCCAGCATTTT. Translated: CASSLFGQPQHF.

This clone was picked up a small number of times. The chain is built from TRBV2 and TRBJ2-5; tentative D call: TRBD2 (7 bases). The CDR3 covers 17 residues. The germline CDR1 and CDR2 sequences are SNHLY and FYNNEI. With 0 bases removed from V and 5 bases from J, the gap between germline ends came to 19 bases. CDR3 loop: CASSEAITGGRRETQYF. The DNA of the CDR3 is TGTGCCAGCAGTGAAGCTATTACGGGGGGCCGAAGGGAGACCCAGTACTTC.

V and J are TRBV18 and TRBJ1-3, with 10 bases fitting TRBD1. The germline V gene encodes CDR1 KGHSH and CDR2 LQKENI. J lost 3 bases, V lost 3 bases, and 8 bases had no gene match. This CDR3 has 17 residues. CDR3 sequence: CASSPAPGTGVGNTIYF. As DNA, the CDR3 is TGTGCCAGCTCACCGGCCCCCGGGACAGGGGTTGGAAACACCATATATTTT.

CDR3 in amino acids: CASRIDGGSYEQYF. CDR3 DNA: TGTGCCAGCCGTATTGATGGTGGCTCCTACGAGCAGTACTTC. The J gene is TRBJ2-7, the V gene TRBV6-5; no firm D call. Trimming took 8 bases from V and 0 from J, leaving 14 bases between them. The CDR3 sequence is 14 residues long. CDR1 MNHEY and CDR2 SVGAGI come from the germline V gene.

The rearrangement uses TRBV20-1 and TRBJ1-2; no clear D. V was shortened by 6 bases and J by 7 bases, with 12 bases between the two germline ends. CDR1 and CDR2 (germline): DFQATT, SNEGSKA (reference sequence). The CDR3 contains 11 residues. CDR3 nucleotide sequence: TGCAGTGCCAACGACGGTCTTGGCTACACCTTC. Protein: CSANDGLGYTF.